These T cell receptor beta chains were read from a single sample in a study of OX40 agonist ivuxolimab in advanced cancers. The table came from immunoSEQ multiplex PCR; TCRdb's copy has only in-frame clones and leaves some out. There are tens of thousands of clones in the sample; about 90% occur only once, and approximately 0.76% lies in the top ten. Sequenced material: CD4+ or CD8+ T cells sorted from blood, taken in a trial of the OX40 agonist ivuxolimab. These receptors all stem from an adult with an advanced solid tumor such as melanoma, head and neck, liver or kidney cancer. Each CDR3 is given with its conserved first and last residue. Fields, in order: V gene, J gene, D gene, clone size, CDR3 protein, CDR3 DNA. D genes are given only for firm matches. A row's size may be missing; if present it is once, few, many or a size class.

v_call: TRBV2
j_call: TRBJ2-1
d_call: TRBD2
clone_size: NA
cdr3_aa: CASSETGGNEQFF
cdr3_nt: TGTGCCAGCAGTGAGACGGGAGGTAATGAGCAGTTCTTC

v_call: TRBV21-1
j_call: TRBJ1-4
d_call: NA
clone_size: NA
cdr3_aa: CASSKCRGWSNEKLFF
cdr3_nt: TGTGCCAGCAGCAAATGCAGGGGATGGTCTAATGAAAAACTGTTTTTT

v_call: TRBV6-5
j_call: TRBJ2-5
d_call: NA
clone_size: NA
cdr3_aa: CASSPRDPQTQYF
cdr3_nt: TGTGCCAGCAGTCCGCGAGACCCCCAGACCCAGTACTTC

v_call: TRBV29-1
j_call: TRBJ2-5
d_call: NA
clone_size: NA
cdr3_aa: CSVRGTGQETQYF
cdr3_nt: TGCAGCGTTCGTGGAACGGGGCAAGAGACCCAGTACTTC

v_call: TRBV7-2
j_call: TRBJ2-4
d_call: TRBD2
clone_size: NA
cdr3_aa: CASSLRGGRAKNIQYF
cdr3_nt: TGTGCCAGCAGCTTACGGGGCGGGAGAGCCAAAAACATTCAGTACTTC

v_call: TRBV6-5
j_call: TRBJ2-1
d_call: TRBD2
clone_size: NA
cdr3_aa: CASHWTSGSGEQFF
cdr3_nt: TGTGCCAGCCATTGGACTAGCGGGAGTGGTGAGCAGTTCTTC

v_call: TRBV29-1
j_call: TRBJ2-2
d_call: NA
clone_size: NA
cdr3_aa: CSAKNNTGELFF
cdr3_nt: TGCAGCGCTAAGAATAACACCGGGGAGCTGTTTTTT

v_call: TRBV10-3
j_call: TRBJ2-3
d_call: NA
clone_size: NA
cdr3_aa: CAIGRGQDTDTQYF
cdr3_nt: TGTGCCATCGGGAGGGGGCAGGATACAGATACGCAGTATTTT

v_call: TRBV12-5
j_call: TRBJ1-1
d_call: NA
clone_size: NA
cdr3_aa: CASGLELNTEAFF
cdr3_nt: TGTGCTAGTGGTTTGGAGCTGAACACTGAAGCTTTCTTT

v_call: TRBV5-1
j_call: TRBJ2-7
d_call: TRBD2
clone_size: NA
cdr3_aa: CASSRTSGSNEQYF
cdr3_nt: TGCGCCAGCAGCCGGACTAGCGGGAGTAACGAGCAGTACTTC

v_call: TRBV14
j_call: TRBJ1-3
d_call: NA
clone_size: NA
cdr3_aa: CASSQVAGAGNTIYF
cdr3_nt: TGTGCCAGCAGCCAAGTGGCGGGAGCCGGAAACACCATATATTTT

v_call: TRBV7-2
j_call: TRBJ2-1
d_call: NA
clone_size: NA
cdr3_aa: CASSLIGEQFF
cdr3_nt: TGTGCCAGCAGCTTAATCGGGGAGCAGTTCTTC

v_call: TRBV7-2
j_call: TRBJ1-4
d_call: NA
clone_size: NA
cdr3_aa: CASSLGIQGVGEKLFF
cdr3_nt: TGTGCCAGCAGCTTAGGGATCCAGGGTGTTGGTGAAAAACTGTTTTTT

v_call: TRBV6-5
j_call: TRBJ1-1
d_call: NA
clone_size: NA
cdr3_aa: CASRPYPVGTEAFF
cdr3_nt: TGTGCCAGCAGGCCCTATCCTGTGGGCACTGAAGCTTTCTTT

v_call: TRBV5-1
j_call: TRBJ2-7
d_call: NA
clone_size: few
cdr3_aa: CASATGWGAYEQYF
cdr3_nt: TGCGCCAGCGCTACAGGTTGGGGCGCCTACGAGCAGTACTTC

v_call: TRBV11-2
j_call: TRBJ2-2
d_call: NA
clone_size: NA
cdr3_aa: CASSFSTGPNTGELFF
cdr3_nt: TGTGCCAGCAGCTTCTCGACAGGTCCGAACACCGGGGAGCTGTTTTTT

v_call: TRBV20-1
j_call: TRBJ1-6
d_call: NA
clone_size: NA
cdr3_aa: CSALENSPLHF
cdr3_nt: TGCAGTGCCTTGGAGAATTCACCCCTCCACTTT

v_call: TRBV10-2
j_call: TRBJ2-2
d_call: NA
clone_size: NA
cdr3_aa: CASSESGNTGELFF
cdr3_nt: TGCGCCAGCAGTGAGTCGGGGAACACCGGGGAGCTGTTTTTT

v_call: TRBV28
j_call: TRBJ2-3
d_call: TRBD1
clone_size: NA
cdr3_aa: CAIQGQGPDTQYF
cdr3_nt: TGTGCCATCCAAGGACAGGGCCCAGATACGCAGTATTTT

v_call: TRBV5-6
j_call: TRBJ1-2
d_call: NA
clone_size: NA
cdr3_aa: CASSLPGVNYGYTF
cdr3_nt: TGTGCCAGCAGCTTGCCTGGGGTCAACTATGGCTACACCTTC

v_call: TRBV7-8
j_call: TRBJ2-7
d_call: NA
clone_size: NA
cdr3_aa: CASSLEVWASSYEQYF
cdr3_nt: TGTGCCAGCAGCTTAGAGGTGTGGGCTAGCTCCTACGAGCAGTACTTC

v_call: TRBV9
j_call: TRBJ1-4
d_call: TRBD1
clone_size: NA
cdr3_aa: CASSVGRQGPNEKLFF
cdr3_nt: TGTGCCAGCAGCGTAGGGAGACAGGGGCCTAATGAAAAACTGTTTTTT

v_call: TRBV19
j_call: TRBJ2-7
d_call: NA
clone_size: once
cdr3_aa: CASSIGARGLYEQYF
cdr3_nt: TGTGCCAGTAGTATAGGAGCGAGGGGTCTCTACGAGCAGTACTTC

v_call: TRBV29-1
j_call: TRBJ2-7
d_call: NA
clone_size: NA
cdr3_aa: CSVVVSGYEQYF
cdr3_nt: TGCAGCGTTGTAGTTTCCGGCTACGAGCAGTACTTC

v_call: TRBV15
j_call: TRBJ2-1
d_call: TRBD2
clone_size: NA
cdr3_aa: CATSRDPWTRNEQFF
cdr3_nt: TGTGCCACCAGCAGAGATCCTTGGACTAGGAATGAGCAGTTCTTC

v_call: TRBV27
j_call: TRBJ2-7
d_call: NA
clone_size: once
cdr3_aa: CASSFGRGASYEQYF
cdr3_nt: TGTGCCAGCAGTTTCGGTCGGGGGGCATCCTACGAGCAGTACTTC

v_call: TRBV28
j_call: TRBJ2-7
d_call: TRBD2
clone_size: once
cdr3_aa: CASRPTSGRHEQYF
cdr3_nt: TGTGCCAGCAGGCCAACTAGCGGGAGACACGAGCAGTACTTC

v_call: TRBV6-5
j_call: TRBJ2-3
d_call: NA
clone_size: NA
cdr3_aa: CASTRDEGAVDTQYF
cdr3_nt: TGTGCCAGCACTAGGGACGAGGGAGCAGTAGATACGCAGTATTTT

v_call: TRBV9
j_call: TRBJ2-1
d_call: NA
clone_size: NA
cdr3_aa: CASSPREDEQFF
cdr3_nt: TGTGCCAGCAGCCCAAGAGAGGATGAGCAGTTCTTC

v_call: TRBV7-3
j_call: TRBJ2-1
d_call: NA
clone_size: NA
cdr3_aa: CASSLETSFSLSEQFF
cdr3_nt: TGTGCCAGCAGCTTAGAAACTAGCTTCTCACTGAGTGAGCAGTTCTTC

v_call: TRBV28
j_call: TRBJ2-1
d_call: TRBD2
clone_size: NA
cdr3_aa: CASSPPGLDPVNEQFF
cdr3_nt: TGTGCCAGCAGCCCTCCCGGACTAGACCCCGTAAATGAGCAGTTCTTC

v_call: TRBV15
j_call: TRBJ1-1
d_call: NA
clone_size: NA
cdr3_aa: CATNRGANTEAFF
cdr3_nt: TGTGCCACCAACCGGGGAGCCAACACTGAAGCTTTCTTT

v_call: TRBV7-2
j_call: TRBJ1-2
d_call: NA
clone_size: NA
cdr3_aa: CASSWSPNYGYTF
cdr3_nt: TGTGCCAGCAGCTGGTCTCCCAACTATGGCTACACCTTC

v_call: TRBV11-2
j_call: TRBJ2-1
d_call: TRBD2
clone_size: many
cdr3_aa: CASSFQREGFEQFF
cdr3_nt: TGTGCCAGCAGCTTCCAGCGGGAGGGGTTTGAGCAGTTCTTC

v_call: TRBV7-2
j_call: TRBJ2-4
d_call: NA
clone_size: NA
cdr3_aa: CASSTRGAGAKNIQYF
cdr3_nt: TGTGCCAGCAGCACCAGGGGAGCCGGAGCCAAAAACATTCAGTACTTC

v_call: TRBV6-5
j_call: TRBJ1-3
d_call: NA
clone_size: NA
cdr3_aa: CASRPTIISGNTIYF
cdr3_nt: TGTGCCAGCAGGCCTACCATTATCTCTGGAAACACCATATATTTT

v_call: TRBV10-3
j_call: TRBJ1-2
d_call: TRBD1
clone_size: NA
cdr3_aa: CAISEIPGQGNYGYTF
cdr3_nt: TGTGCCATCAGTGAGATACCGGGACAGGGTAACTATGGCTACACCTTC

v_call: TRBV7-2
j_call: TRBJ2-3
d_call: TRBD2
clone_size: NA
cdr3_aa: CASLYGSGITDTQYF
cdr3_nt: TGTGCCAGCTTGTACGGTAGCGGGATTACAGATACGCAGTATTTT

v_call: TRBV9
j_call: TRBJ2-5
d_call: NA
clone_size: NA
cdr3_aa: CASSPRTNQETQYF
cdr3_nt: TGTGCCAGCAGCCCGCGGACTAACCAAGAGACCCAGTACTTC

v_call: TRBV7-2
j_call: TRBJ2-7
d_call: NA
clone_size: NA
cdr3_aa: CASSLWVLGGSGEQYF
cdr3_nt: TGTGCCAGCAGCTTATGGGTTTTGGGGGGCTCGGGAGAGCAGTACTTC

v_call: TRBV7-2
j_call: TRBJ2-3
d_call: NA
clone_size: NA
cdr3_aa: CASSLGQSASTDTQYF
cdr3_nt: TGTGCCAGCAGCTTAGGCCAGTCGGCCAGCACAGATACGCAGTATTTT

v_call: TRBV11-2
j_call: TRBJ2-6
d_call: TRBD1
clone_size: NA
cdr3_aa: CASSSYGTGGAGANVLTF
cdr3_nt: TGTGCCAGCAGCTCATACGGGACAGGGGGCGCTGGGGCCAACGTCCTGACTTTC

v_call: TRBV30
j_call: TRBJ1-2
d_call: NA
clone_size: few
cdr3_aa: CAWRPQSYGYTF
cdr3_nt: TGTGCCTGGAGGCCGCAGTCCTATGGCTACACCTTC

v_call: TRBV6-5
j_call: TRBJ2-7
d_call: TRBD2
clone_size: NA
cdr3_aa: CASSPGLAGVYEQYF
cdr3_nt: TGTGCCAGCAGCCCTGGACTAGCGGGAGTTTATGAGCAGTACTTC

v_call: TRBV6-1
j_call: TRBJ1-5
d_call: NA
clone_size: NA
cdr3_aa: CASSEARGQPQHF
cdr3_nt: TGTGCCAGCAGTGAAGCCAGGGGCCAGCCCCAGCATTTT

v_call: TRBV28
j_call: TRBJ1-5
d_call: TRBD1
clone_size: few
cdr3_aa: CASSLGNRGNNQPQHF
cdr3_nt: TGTGCCAGCAGTTTAGGGAACAGGGGAAACAATCAGCCCCAGCATTTT

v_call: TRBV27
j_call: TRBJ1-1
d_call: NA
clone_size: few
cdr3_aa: CASSLSWQWNTEAFF
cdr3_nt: TGTGCCAGCAGTTTATCGTGGCAGTGGAACACTGAAGCTTTCTTT

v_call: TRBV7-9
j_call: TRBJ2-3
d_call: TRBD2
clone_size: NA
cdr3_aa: CASSHRGLAGVGRTQYF
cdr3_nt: TGTGCCAGCAGCCATAGGGGACTAGCGGGAGTCGGGCGTACGCAGTATTTT

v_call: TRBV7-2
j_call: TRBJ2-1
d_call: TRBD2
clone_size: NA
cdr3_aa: CASSFSGGNEQFF
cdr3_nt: TGTGCCAGCAGCTTTAGCGGGGGGAATGAGCAGTTCTTC